This T cell receptor beta chain was identified in a study of cytomegalovirus exposure and HLA in healthy donors. Study-wide findings and caveats: V- and J-gene trimming of TCR beta was linked (in a later analysis) to a missense DCLRE1C variant. Sequence variants that were highly shared formed a cluster that was likely a sequencing artifact. Associated with cytomegalovirus, according to the listing, were some 150 TCR beta chains.

The PCR contained 60 Vbeta and 13 Jbeta primers. The assay was immunoSEQ multiplex PCR, and TCRdb's table has in-frame clones only and misses some. The data hold roughly 77,000 clones, with 10% observed a single time. This clone was seen more than once but under ten times. What it recognizes is unknown. Germline V gives CDR1 SGHAT, CDR2 FQDESV (reference sequence). V lost 5 bases and J lost 7, with 15 bases in between. This CDR3 comprises 13 residues. The TCR comes from a man in his sixties in good health and CMV-seropositive. V usage is TRBV11-1 and J usage is TRBJ2-7; D is possibly TRBD2 (5 bases). Sequenced material: PBMCs. CDR3 in DNA: TGTGCCAGCAGCCCCGGCGGGTTCGGGGAGCAGTACGTC. The encoded protein is CASSPGGFGEQYV.